A single sample gave rise to the 27 T cell receptor beta chains below, sequenced in a study of CD8 T cells in ankylosing spondylitis. Study-wide results and limits: Seemingly distinctive of ankylosing spondylitis blood was a TCR beta motif formed by eight highly homologous variants.

Antigens for these TCRs are unknown. TCRdb used MiXCR to reprocess the 5' RACE reads, holding one entry per CDR3 protein. The sample includes fewer than 750,000 distinct CDR3 sequences, around 20% of them seen just once. Sequencing was carried out using blood, either unsorted or a sorted T cell fraction (not recorded which). The receptors derive from a male donor with ankylosing spondylitis.

This clonotype has more than one count but fewer than ten. The chain joins TRBV20-1 to TRBJ1-5; D not certain. V lost 0 bases, J lost 0 bases, and 9 bases lay in between. The CDR3 has 15 residues. Germline-derived CDR1 and CDR2 are DFQATT and SNEGSKA (reference sequence). The CDR3 is CSAREGSDSNQPQHF. CDR3 bases: TGCAGTGCTAGAGAAGGGTCAGATAGCAATCAGCCCCAGCATTTT.

The rearrangement links TRBV30 to TRBJ2-5; maybe TRBD1 (5 bases). CDR3 length: 12 amino acids. Germline CDR1 GTSNPN, CDR2 SVGIG (reference sequence). The V gene lost 5 bases and the J gene lost 1 base, with 8 bases spanning the gap. CDR3 DNA sequence: TGTGCCTGGGACAGCCTCCAAGAGACCCAGTACTTC. Protein: CAWDSLQETQYF.

The genes are TRBV6-1 and TRBJ2-1; D is unresolved. The CDR3 has 13 amino acids. The germline V gene encodes CDR1 MNHNS and CDR2 SASEGT. Trimming took off 2 bases at V and 5 bases at J, with 7 bases between the two ends. The CDR3 region has the DNA TGTGCCAGCAGTGAATACCCAAACAATGAGCAGTTCTTC. Its protein is CASSEYPNNEQFF.

This clonotype showed up just a few times. CDR3 DNA: TGTGCCAGCAGGTTAACAGGGGTCTGGGGGGACACCATATATTTT. This encodes CASRLTGVWGDTIYF. The genes are TRBV12-3 or TRBV12-4 and TRBJ1-3; 7 bases match TRBD1. Trimming removed 6 bases from V and 8 bases from J; junction bases left unmatched: 13. The CDR3 totals 15 residues.

V usage is TRBV5-1 and J usage is TRBJ2-3, with 7 nucleotides matching TRBD1. Germline V CDR1 and CDR2: SGHRS, YFSETQ. V was clipped by 6 bases and J by 0 bases; unmatched bases: 16. The CDR3 has 18 amino acids. The CDR3 loop reads CASTLLGQVRSSTDTQYF. Written as DNA, the CDR3 is TGCGCCAGCACCCTATTAGGACAGGTCCGTTCTAGCACAGATACGCAGTATTTT.

The chain joins TRBV29-1 to TRBJ2-7; D ambiguous. This CDR3 comprises 13 residues. Germline CDR1 and CDR2: SQVTM and ANQGSEA. Trimming took 0 bases from V and 3 from J, leaving 9 bases between them. For the CDR3, the DNA is TGCAGCGTTGAAGATCAGGTTAACTACGAGCAGTACTTC. This translates into CSVEDQVNYEQYF.

This rearrangement joins TRBV28 to TRBJ2-7; 7 bases match TRBD1. Germline lookup yields CDR1 MDHEN and CDR2 SYDVKM. The length of the CDR3 is 16 residues. V lost 7 bases, J lost 2 bases, and 14 bases stayed unmatched. The CDR3 protein is CASKRNGNRGTYEQYF. The CDR3 DNA follows: TGTGCCAGCAAGAGGAACGGTAACAGGGGAACCTACGAGCAGTACTTC.

Points on this clonotype: One end of the junction does not line up with germline, which may come from a read error. V usage is TRBV20-1 and J usage is TRBJ2-5; 13 bases map to TRBD2. CDR3 length: 16 amino acids. From germline, CDR1 is DFQATT and CDR2 SNEGSKA (reference sequence). CDR3 protein: CCATPGTSGTRGTQYF. The CDR3 DNA reads as TGCTGTGCTACTCCCGGGACTAGCGGGACCCGGGGGACCCAGTACTTC.

Only a few counts were recorded for this clonotype. The V gene is TRBV29-1, the J gene TRBJ2-7; perhaps TRBD1 as D (5 bases). This CDR3 is 12 amino acids long. CDR1 is SQVTM and CDR2 is ANQGSEA in the germline V gene. Between the trimmed V and J ends, which lost 7 bases and 2 bases, there was a span of 12 bases. This CDR3 reads CSAATDTYEQYF. The CDR3 nucleotides read TGCAGCGCTGCGACAGATACCTACGAGCAGTACTTC.

The chain is built from TRBV30 and TRBJ2-1; TRBD2 aligns across 9 bases. V lost 0 bases to trimming and J lost 12 bases; unmatched junction nucleotides: 9. The germline CDR1 and CDR2 sequences are GTSNPN and SVGIG (reference sequence). The CDR3 is 14 amino acids. The CDR3 here is CAWSVLFSGSGQFF. DNA of the CDR3: TGTGCCTGGAGTGTACTGTTTAGCGGGAGTGGGCAGTTCTTC.

The sample holds a few counts of this clonotype. The chain combines TRBV10-3 with TRBJ2-7; D possibly corresponds to TRBD1 (5 bases). The CDR3 consists of 14 residues. Germline loops: CDR1 ENHRY, CDR2 SYGVKD. Trimming shortened V by 2 bases and J by 3 bases, and 11 bases separated the two germline ends. The CDR3 loop reads CAISEPPGFYEQYF. Here the CDR3 DNA reads TGTGCCATCAGTGAGCCGCCAGGGTTCTACGAGCAGTACTTC.

The chain carries TRBV5-1 and TRBJ1-6; TRBD1 is a possible D gene (6 bases). The ends were cut back, 2 bases at V and 7 bases at J, with 16 bases in the middle. From germline, CDR1 is SGHRS and CDR2 YFSETQ. The CDR3 length is 16 residues. The CDR3 protein is CASSFESGERNSPLHF. DNA of the CDR3: TGCGCCAGCAGCTTCGAATCAGGGGAAAGGAATTCACCCCTCCACTTT.

This clonotype came up a few times. The J gene is TRBJ1-1, the V gene TRBV10-3; no definite D call. V lost 10 bases and J 1 base, leaving 13 bases between the germline ends. The CDR3 is 13 amino acids. Per germline, CDR1 ENHRY and CDR2 SYGVKD. The CDR3 is CATRGEGNTEAFF. The CDR3 nucleotides read TGTGCCACCCGTGGCGAGGGGAACACTGAAGCTTTCTTT.

The chain combines TRBV29-1 with TRBJ1-1; perhaps TRBD1 as D (6 bases). The CDR3 runs to 13 residues. Per germline, CDR1 SQVTM and CDR2 ANQGSEA. With 7 bases removed from V and 1 base from J, the gap between germline ends came to 13 bases. The CDR3, as DNA: TGCAGCGCTGCCAAGGGGGAGAACACTGAAGCTTTCTTT. It codes for CSAAKGENTEAFF.

The V gene is TRBV13, the J gene TRBJ2-5; 12 nucleotides align to TRBD2. Germline V gene lookup returns CDR1 PRHDT and CDR2 FYEKMQ (reference sequence). The CDR3 runs to 15 residues. V shed 5 bases and J 4 bases; nucleotides not matched to a gene: 5. The CDR3 spells CASSTRLAGVETQYF. For the CDR3, the DNA is TGTGCCAGCAGCACTCGACTAGCGGGAGTAGAGACCCAGTACTTC.

The V call is TRBV12-3 or TRBV12-4, the J call TRBJ1-1, with D possibly being TRBD1 (6 bases). Trimming cost V 7 bases and J 5 bases, with 17 bases left between them. The CDR3 consists of 14 residues. The CDR3 coding sequence is TGTGCCAGCAACCAGGGACACTTGGGGACTGAAGCTTTCTTT. Its protein product is CASNQGHLGTEAFF.

This clonotype was observed a few times. This chain links TRBV5-6 with TRBJ2-7, with a weak D call TRBD2 (6 bases). This CDR3 region has 15 residues. The V end lost 4 bases, the J end lost 2 bases, and 16 bases lay between the germline ends. Germline V gene data show CDR1 as SGHDT and CDR2 as YYEEEE. In DNA, the CDR3 is TGTGCCAGCAGCAAACCAACGGGAGTCCCCTACGAGCAGTACTTC. Translating gives CASSKPTGVPYEQYF.

The CDR3 region is CAWTSPGSTDTQYF. The CDR3 DNA sequence: TGTGCCTGGACTAGCCCCGGGAGCACAGATACGCAGTATTTT. The chain joins TRBV30 to TRBJ2-3; TRBD2 might be the D (5 bases). The CDR3 runs 14 residues. Trimming took 4 bases from V and 0 from J, leaving 11 bases between them. Looked up from germline, CDR1 is GTSNPN and CDR2 is SVGIG (reference sequence).

The sample holds many counts of this clonotype. The chain couples TRBV12-3 or TRBV12-4 to TRBJ1-1; 10 bases are a match to TRBD1. There are 14 residues in the CDR3. V was pared by 4 bases and J by 4 bases, with 3 bases of the junction left unmatched. The CDR3 region has the DNA TGTGCCAGCAGTTCGACAGGGGGCCGCACTGAAGCTTTCTTT. Amino acid sequence: CASSSTGGRTEAFF.

The sample holds a few counts of this clonotype. The genes are TRBV20-1 and TRBJ1-1; possibly TRBD1 for D (6 bases). The CDR3 is made up of 14 amino acids. CDR1 is DFQATT, CDR2 SNEGSKA, per germline (reference sequence). The V end lost 1 base, the J end lost 1 base, and 10 bases lay between the germline ends. The CDR3 region is CSARVLTGNTEAFF. CDR3 sequence (DNA): TGCAGTGCTAGAGTCTTGACAGGGAACACTGAAGCTTTCTTT.

J is TRBJ2-1 and V is TRBV7-2; perhaps TRBD1 as D (6 bases). Germline V CDR1 and CDR2: SGHTA, FQGNSA. This CDR3 has 15 residues. Trimming left V 0 bases short and J 8 bases short, with 14 bases between. In DNA form, the CDR3 reads TGTGCCAGCAGCTTAGCAGGGGGAAAGATCGATGAGCAGTTCTTC. As protein: CASSLAGGKIDEQFF.

This clonotype was seen more than once but under ten times. The chain is built from TRBV6-1 and TRBJ1-1; a weak D match, TRBD1 (5 bases). Germline V gene data show CDR1 as MNHNS and CDR2 as SASEGT. Trimming left V 5 bases short and J 3 bases short, with 10 bases between. The CDR3 covers 13 residues. The CDR3 spells CASSSGADTEAFF. CDR3 DNA: TGTGCCAGCAGTAGTGGGGCGGACACTGAAGCTTTCTTT.

This clonotype turned up a few times. The chain couples TRBV4-2 to TRBJ2-1; 13 bases match TRBD2. With V trimmed by 4 bases and J by 5 bases, 14 bases remained unmatched. Germline-derived CDR1 and CDR2 are LGHNA and YNFKEQ. The CDR3 spans 19 residues. The DNA for the CDR3 is TGTGCCAGCAGCCCGTTACTAGCGGGGGGGCTAATTGACCACAATGAGCAGTTCTTC. Translating gives CASSPLLAGGLIDHNEQFF.

The chain uses TRBV12-3 or TRBV12-4 and TRBJ2-7; TRBD1 aligns across 10 bases. The CDR3 has 18 amino acids. V gave up 4 bases and J gave up 0 bases; unmatched junction bases: 12. The chain's CDR3 is CASSSRDRGARSSYEQYF. In nucleotides, the CDR3 is TGTGCCAGCAGTTCCCGGGACAGGGGTGCCCGAAGCTCCTACGAGCAGTACTTC.

The CDR3 DNA sequence: TGTGCCAGCAGCTTATTCTTTGGGGAGAGCTATGGCTACACCTTC. It specifies CASSLFFGESYGYTF. The chain has TRBV7-9 and TRBJ1-2, with D uncertain. CDR3 length: 15 amino acids. The V gene lost 2 bases and the J gene lost 4 bases, with 14 bases spanning the gap. CDR1 is SEHNR, CDR2 FQNEAQ, per germline (reference sequence).

This clonotype was seen at least ten times. The chain combines TRBV6-2 or TRBV6-3 with TRBJ2-7; 11 positions match TRBD2. Germline CDR1 and CDR2: MNHEY and SVGEGT. V was pared by 6 bases and J by 4 bases, with 5 bases of the junction left unmatched. There are 14 residues in the CDR3. The CDR3 bases are TGTGCCAGCAGCACCGGGACTAGCGGTTACGAGCAGTACTTC. Its protein product is CASSTGTSGYEQYF.

This clonotype has only a few counts. V gene TRBV10-2 combines with J gene TRBJ1-2; no clear D. V was clipped by 3 bases and J by 0 bases, with 20 bases between them. Germline CDR1 reads WSHSY; CDR2 reads SAAADI. This CDR3 is 18 amino acids long. In DNA, the CDR3 is TGCGCCAGCAGTGATTGGGGTGGGCAGACGGGTCCTAACTATGGCTACACCTTC. Its translation is CASSDWGGQTGPNYGYTF.